One sample yielded the 2 T cell receptor beta chains listed below, sequenced in a study of CD8 T cells in ankylosing spondylitis. Each CDR3 protein is one row after TCRdb ran MiXCR on the 5' RACE reads. Among over 25,000 distinct CDR3 sequences listed, 12% to 15% were seen once. The sequencing input was blood. The receptor source for this set is a male donor with ankylosing spondylitis or in good health (not recorded which).

This chain links TRBV12-3 or TRBV12-4 with TRBJ1-1; possibly TRBD1 for D (5 bases). The CDR3 consists of 15 residues. The germline V and J ends were trimmed by 1 base and 7 bases, with 16 bases remaining between them. This CDR3 is CASSLVPGYGGEAFF. CDR3 bases: TGTGCCAGCAGTTTAGTACCGGGATATGGGGGTGAAGCTTTCTTT.

The rearrangement links TRBV29-1 to TRBJ2-5; 12 bases are shared with TRBD2. CDR1 is SQVTM and CDR2 is ANQGSEA in the germline V gene. This CDR3 is 15 amino acids long. Germline trimming cut 7 bases from V and 6 bases from J; bases unmatched to any gene: 12. The CDR3 reads CSGSTSGRPGKTQYF. CDR3 in DNA: TGCAGCGGTTCCACTAGCGGGAGGCCCGGGAAGACCCAGTACTTC.